This T cell receptor (beta chain) was sequenced in a study of blood T cell repertoires in COVID-19 (dated by TCRdb to the early 2020s). Some background on the complete study: The collaborator samples originated in the United States, Italy and Spain and spanned the acute and convalescent phases of COVID-19. The material from the prospective study consisted of cDNA or gDNA derived from T cells, B-cell-depleted T cells, or PBMCs. Deeply sampled blood TCRbeta repertoires from subjects exposed to, actively infected with, or recovered from COVID-19 were included in the dataset. The repertoires were made available in a free public database intended to serve as a resource for research on the immune response to SARS-CoV-2. Samples were obtained from the ongoing ImmuneRACE study (first 160 participants) and from some 1,300 subjects provided by 6 global collaborators. A de-identified subject ID, COVID-19 status, age in years and sex were almost always included in the sample metadata. Where available, HLA class I and class II types were obtained from metadata supplied by the sample provider rather than from assay-based typing. General study outcomes and caveats: The quantity of clinical and demographic metadata differed by source and by participant and was supplied without curation.

Whole blood was collected in K2EDTA tubes by collaborating institutions according to the institutions' own protocols. Collaborator samples were shipped for TCRbeta analysis as frozen whole blood, isolated PBMCs, or DNA extracted from either sample type. A remark on this clone: What this receptor recognizes is not known. One base away there is no much larger clone; base qualities are not given.

TCRbeta CDR3 regions were amplified from genomic DNA using the immunoSEQ Assay, a bias-controlled multiplex PCR. As for the authors' bioinformatics: Nucleated cell counts per sample were estimated from amplification of reference gene primers within the assay. Sequence reads were collapsed and filtered to measure the absolute abundance of every unique TCRbeta CDR3 rearrangement. For each sample, productive Simpson clonality was calculated by taking the square root of Simpson's diversity index across productive rearrangements. Drawn from immuneACCESS, this table holds only the in-frame rearrangements with V and J called that TCRdb kept. Clones are partly lost; checked studies trace under half to an unresolved V gene and leave the rest unexplained. V, J and clone size reflect that table, while D and trimming were determined from the DNA. Within this sample are about 300,000 clones, with around 88% of them counted one time only. About 4.6% of the sample is in the top ten clones.

According to the germline V gene, CDR1 reads SGHRS and CDR2 reads YFSETQ. The cysteine opens and the phenylalanine closes a CDR3 of 15 amino acids. Only the CDR3 DNA stays, 45 bases, in frame from base 1. Trimming removed 1 base from V and 4 bases from J; the gene matches leave 5 bases unexplained. The sample taken for sequencing was peripheral blood. Recombination linked TRBV5-1 to TRBJ2-7; 10 bases in between match TRBD2. The receptor comes from a middle-aged man with acute or convalescent COVID-19. The CDR3 has the sequence CASSLLTSGIYEQYF. The DNA sequence is as follows: TGCGCCAGCAGCTTGCTCACTAGCGGGATATACGAGCAGTACTTC.